The 13 T cell receptor beta chains reported below all come from one sample, sequenced in a study of blood T cell repertoires in COVID-19. Using immunoSEQ multiplex PCR, the repertoire was profiled, and TCRdb retains in-frame clones only, with some absent. This table has tens of thousands of clones, about 83% appearing once. The sample was peripheral blood. Every receptor here comes from a man aged 35 to 55 with acute or convalescent COVID-19.

The chain has TRBV6-5 and TRBJ1-2, with 8 bases fitting TRBD1. V lost 5 bases, J lost 6 bases, and 5 bases stayed unmatched. This CDR3 is 13 amino acids long. Germline assignment: CDR1 MNHEY and CDR2 SVGAGI. The CDR3 DNA follows: TGTGCCAGCAGTCAGACAGGGGTAAATGGCTACACCTTC. Its protein is CASSQTGVNGYTF.

This chain's CDR3 is CASSSTGPGNTIYF. Here the CDR3 DNA reads TGCGCCAGCAGCTCAACAGGGCCTGGAAACACCATATATTTT. J is TRBJ1-3 and V is TRBV5-1, with D maybe TRBD1 (6 bases). Germline CDR1 and CDR2: SGHRS and YFSETQ. V was cut by 3 bases and J by 2 bases, with 9 bases left in between. This CDR3 spans 14 amino acids.

The J gene is TRBJ1-1, the V gene TRBV7-8; D call uncertain. The CDR3 loop spans 13 amino acids. CDR1 SGHVS and CDR2 FQNEAQ come from the germline V gene. V was shortened by 6 bases and J by 4 bases, with 12 bases between the two germline ends. This CDR3 is CASSYGGSTEAFF. For the CDR3, the DNA is TGTGCCAGCAGTTACGGAGGGTCCACTGAAGCTTTCTTT.

This rearrangement joins TRBV20-1 to TRBJ1-6; weak D call: TRBD1 (6 bases). CDR3 length: 15 amino acids. Trimming shortened V by 3 bases and J by 6 bases, and 15 bases separated the two germline ends. Germline CDR1 and CDR2: DFQATT and SNEGSKA (reference sequence). CDR3 sequence: CSASRRGQGNSPLHF. CDR3 DNA: TGCAGTGCTAGTCGGCGGGGGCAAGGTAATTCACCCCTCCACTTT.

A few counts support this clone. This chain links TRBV6-4 with TRBJ2-1; D unresolved. The V end was cut by 0 bases, the J end by 6 bases, with 9 bases between. Germline V gene lookup returns CDR1 MRHNA and CDR2 SNTAGT. The CDR3 covers 14 residues. DNA for the CDR3: TGTGCCAGCAGTGACTCCCCAGGCCTCAATGAGCAGTTCTTC. This gives the protein CASSDSPGLNEQFF.

The chain employs TRBV19 and TRBJ1-4; TRBD1 aligns across 7 bases. The CDR3 has 14 residues. J lost 7 bases, V lost 7 bases, and 9 bases had no gene match. Germline CDR1 LNHDA, CDR2 SQIVND (reference sequence). Here the CDR3 DNA reads TGTGCCAGTACTTACCGTCCAGGGGGTGAAAAACTGTTTTTT. As protein: CASTYRPGGEKLFF. Looking up the rest from reference TRBV19 and TRBJ1-4 gives the full variable domain: DGGITQSPKYLFRKEGQNVTLSCEQNLNHDAMYWYRQDPGQGLRLIYYSQIVNDFQKGDIAEGYSVSREKKESFPLTVTSAQKNPTAFYLCASTYRPGGEKLFFGSGTQLSVL.

The chain is built from TRBV7-9 and TRBJ2-3, with 7 bases identical to TRBD2. Germline lookup yields CDR1 SEHNR and CDR2 FQNEAQ (reference sequence). The CDR3 has 17 amino acids. Trimming took 2 bases from V and 0 from J; bases not matched to a gene: 8. The CDR3 DNA reads as TGTGCCAGCAGCTTATTTGGCGGGGGACCTAGCACAGATACGCAGTATTTT. It codes for CASSLFGGGPSTDTQYF. The full variable domain, its missing parts supplied by reference TRBV7-9 and TRBJ2-3, is DTGVSQNPRHKITKRGQNVTFRCDPISEHNRLYWYRQTLGQGPEFLTYFQNEAQLEKSRLLSDRFSAERPKGSFSTLEIQRTEQGDSAMYLCASSLFGGGPSTDTQYFGPGTRLTVL.

For the CDR3, the DNA is TGTGCCAGCAGTGAAGGGACAGGGGGCTACGAGCAGTACGTC. Translating gives CASSEGTGGYEQYV. The chain combines TRBV6-1 with TRBJ2-7, with 10 bases aligning to TRBD1. CDR3 size: 14 residues. Germline values: CDR1 MNHNS, CDR2 SASEGT. The ends lost 1 base at V and 3 bases at J; junction bases unmatched: 0.

The chain links TRBV18 to TRBJ2-3, with TRBD2 as a possible D gene (5 bases). CDR3 size: 14 residues. Germline CDR1 is KGHSH and CDR2 is LQKENI. Trimming shortened V by 8 bases and J by 2 bases, and 14 bases separated the two germline ends. The CDR3 is CASGRGSDTDTQYF. The CDR3 DNA reads TGTGCCAGCGGGAGAGGTTCCGACACAGATACGCAGTATTTT. Full variable domain (remainder filled in from reference TRBV18 and TRBJ2-3): NAGVMQNPRHLVRRRGQEARLRCSPMKGHSHVYWYRQLPEEGLKFMVYLQKENIIDESGMPKERFSAEFPKEGPSILRIQQVVRGDSAAYFCASGRGSDTDTQYFGPGTRLTVL.

The V and J genes are TRBV5-6 and TRBJ2-5; 15 bases agree with TRBD2. Losses at the gene ends were 3 bases for V and 5 bases for J; bases not matched to a gene: 5. The germline CDR1 and CDR2 sequences are SGHDT and YYEEEE. The CDR3 extends over 16 amino acids. The CDR3 DNA is TGTGCCAGCAGCTATCGGACTAGCGGGAGGGCCGAGACCCAGTACTTC. Translating it yields CASSYRTSGRAETQYF.

This clone was recorded only once. The V call is TRBV7-2, the J call TRBJ2-1; 13 bases map to TRBD2. The germline V gene encodes CDR1 SGHTA and CDR2 FQGNSA. The CDR3 loop spans 15 amino acids. V lost 5 bases to trimming and J lost 8 bases; unmatched junction nucleotides: 6. This CDR3 is CASSVTSGGAYEQFF. The CDR3 nucleotides are TGTGCCAGCAGCGTTACTAGCGGGGGGGCCTATGAGCAGTTCTTC.

The gene calls are TRBV19 and TRBJ1-5; 9 bases align to TRBD1. Per the germline V gene, CDR1 is LNHDA and CDR2 is SQIVND (reference sequence). With 4 bases clipped from V and 5 bases from J, the junction kept 3 bases outside the gene matches. The CDR3 sequence is 14 residues long. The CDR3 loop is CASSNTGGHQPQHF. The CDR3, as DNA: TGTGCCAGTAGTAACACAGGGGGCCATCAGCCCCAGCATTTT.

The gene calls are TRBV19 and TRBJ1-5; a weak D match, TRBD1 (5 bases). This CDR3 is built from 14 residues. CDR1 is LNHDA and CDR2 is SQIVND in the germline V gene (reference sequence). V was trimmed by 3 bases and J by 7 bases, leaving 13 bases between them. The CDR3 coding sequence is TGTGCCAGTAGTATTGCGGGGCCCAACCAGCCCCAGCATTTT. It yields the protein CASSIAGPNQPQHF.